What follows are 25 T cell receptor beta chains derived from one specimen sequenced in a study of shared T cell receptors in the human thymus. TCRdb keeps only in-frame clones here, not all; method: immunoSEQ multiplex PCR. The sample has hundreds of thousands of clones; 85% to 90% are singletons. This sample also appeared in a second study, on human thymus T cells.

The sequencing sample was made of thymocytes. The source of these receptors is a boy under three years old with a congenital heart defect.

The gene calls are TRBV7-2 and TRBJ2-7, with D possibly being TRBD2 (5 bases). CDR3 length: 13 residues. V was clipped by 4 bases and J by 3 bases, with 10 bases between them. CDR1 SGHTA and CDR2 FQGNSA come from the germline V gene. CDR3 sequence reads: CASSSWGDYEQYF. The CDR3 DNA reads TGTGCCAGCAGCTCCTGGGGAGACTACGAGCAGTACTTC.

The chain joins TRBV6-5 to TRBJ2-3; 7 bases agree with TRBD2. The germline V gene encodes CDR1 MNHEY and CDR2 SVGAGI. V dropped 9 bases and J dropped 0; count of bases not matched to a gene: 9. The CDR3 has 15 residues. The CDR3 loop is CASRGGDPSTDTQYF. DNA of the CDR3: TGTGCCAGTCGGGGAGGGGACCCTAGCACAGATACGCAGTATTTT.

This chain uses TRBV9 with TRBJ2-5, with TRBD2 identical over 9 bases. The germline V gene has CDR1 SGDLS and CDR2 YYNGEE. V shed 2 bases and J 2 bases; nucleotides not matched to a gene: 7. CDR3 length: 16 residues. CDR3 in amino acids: CASSVRASGTQETQYF. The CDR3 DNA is TGTGCCAGCAGCGTGCGGGCTAGCGGGACGCAAGAGACCCAGTACTTC.

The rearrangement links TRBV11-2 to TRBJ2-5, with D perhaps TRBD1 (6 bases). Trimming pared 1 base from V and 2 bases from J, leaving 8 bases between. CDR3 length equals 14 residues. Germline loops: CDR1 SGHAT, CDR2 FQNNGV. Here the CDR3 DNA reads TGTGCCAGCAGCTTAGCTACAGGGCAAGAGACCCAGTACTTC. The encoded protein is CASSLATGQETQYF.

The CDR3, as DNA: TGTGCCAGCAGCTTAGGACAGGGGAGGACAGATACGCAGTATTTT. Protein: CASSLGQGRTDTQYF. This chain joins TRBV7-6 and TRBJ2-3, with TRBD1 matching over 8 bases. J gave up 3 bases and V 1 base, and 3 bases lay outside the gene matches. Looked up from germline, CDR1 is SGHVS and CDR2 is FNYEAQ. The CDR3 totals 15 residues.

The CDR3 protein is CASSPRRQGGNQPQHF. The CDR3 coding sequence is TGTGCCAGCAGTCCGAGGAGACAGGGTGGCAATCAGCCCCAGCATTTT. The rearrangement uses TRBV28 and TRBJ1-5; TRBD1 aligns across 7 bases. Germline V gene sequence: CDR1 MDHEN, CDR2 SYDVKM. This CDR3 spans 16 amino acids. V trimming: 5 bases; J trimming: 2 bases; junction bases outside the gene matches: 9.

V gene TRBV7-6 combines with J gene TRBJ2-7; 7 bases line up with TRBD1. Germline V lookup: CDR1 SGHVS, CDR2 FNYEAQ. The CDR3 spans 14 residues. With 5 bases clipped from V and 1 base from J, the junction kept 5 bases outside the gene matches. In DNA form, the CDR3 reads TGTGCCAGCAGCCCCCCGGACAGGTCCTACGAGCAGTACTTC. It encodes CASSPPDRSYEQYF.

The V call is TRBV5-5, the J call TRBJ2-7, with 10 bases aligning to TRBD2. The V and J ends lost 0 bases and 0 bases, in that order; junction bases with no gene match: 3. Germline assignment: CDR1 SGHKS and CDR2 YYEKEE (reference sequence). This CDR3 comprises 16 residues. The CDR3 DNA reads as TGTGCCAGCAGCTTGGCCCCTAGCGGGAGCTCCTACGAGCAGTACTTC. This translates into CASSLAPSGSSYEQYF.

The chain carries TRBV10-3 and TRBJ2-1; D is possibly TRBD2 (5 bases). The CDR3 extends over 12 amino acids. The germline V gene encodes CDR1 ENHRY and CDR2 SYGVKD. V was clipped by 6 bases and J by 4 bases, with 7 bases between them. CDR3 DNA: TGTGCCATCAGGGGCGGGTACAATGAGCAGTTCTTC. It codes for CAIRGGYNEQFF.

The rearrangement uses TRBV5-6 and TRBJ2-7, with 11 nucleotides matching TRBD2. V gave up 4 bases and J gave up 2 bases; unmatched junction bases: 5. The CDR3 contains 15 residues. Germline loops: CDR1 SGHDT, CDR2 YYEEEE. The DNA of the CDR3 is TGTGCCAGCAGCCCGGGACTAGCGGCGACCTACGAGCAGTACTTC. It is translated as CASSPGLAATYEQYF.

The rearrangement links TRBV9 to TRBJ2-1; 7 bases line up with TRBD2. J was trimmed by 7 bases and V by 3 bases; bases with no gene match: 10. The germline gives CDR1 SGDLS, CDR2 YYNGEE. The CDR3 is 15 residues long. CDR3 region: CASSASGSGGNEQFF. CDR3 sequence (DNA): TGTGCCAGCAGCGCCTCCGGCTCCGGGGGGAATGAGCAGTTCTTC.

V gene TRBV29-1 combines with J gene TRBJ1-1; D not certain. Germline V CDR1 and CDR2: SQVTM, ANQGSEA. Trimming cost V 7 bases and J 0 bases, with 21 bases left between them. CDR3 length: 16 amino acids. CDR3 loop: CSARVSRYPMNTEAFF. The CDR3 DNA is TGCAGCGCCCGTGTTTCGAGGTATCCCATGAACACTGAAGCTTTCTTT.

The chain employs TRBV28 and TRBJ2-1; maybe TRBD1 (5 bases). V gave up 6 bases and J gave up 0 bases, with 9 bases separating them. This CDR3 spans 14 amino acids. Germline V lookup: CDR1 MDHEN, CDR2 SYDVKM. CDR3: CASSRVTSYNEQFF. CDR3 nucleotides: TGTGCCAGCAGCAGGGTGACCTCCTACAATGAGCAGTTCTTC.

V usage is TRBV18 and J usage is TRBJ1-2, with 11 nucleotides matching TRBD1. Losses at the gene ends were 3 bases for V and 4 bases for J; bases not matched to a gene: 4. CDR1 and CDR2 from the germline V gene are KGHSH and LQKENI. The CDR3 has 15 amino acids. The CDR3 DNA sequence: TGTGCCAGCTCACCGCCGGGACAGGGGGGCTATGGCTACACCTTC. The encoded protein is CASSPPGQGGYGYTF.

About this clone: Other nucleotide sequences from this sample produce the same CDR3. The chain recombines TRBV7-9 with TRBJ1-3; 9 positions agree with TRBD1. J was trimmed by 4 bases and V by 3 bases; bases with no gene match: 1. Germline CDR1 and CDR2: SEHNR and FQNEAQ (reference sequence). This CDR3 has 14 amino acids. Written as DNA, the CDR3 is TGTGCCAGCAGCTTGGGGACAGGGGGAAACACCATATATTTT. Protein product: CASSLGTGGNTIYF.

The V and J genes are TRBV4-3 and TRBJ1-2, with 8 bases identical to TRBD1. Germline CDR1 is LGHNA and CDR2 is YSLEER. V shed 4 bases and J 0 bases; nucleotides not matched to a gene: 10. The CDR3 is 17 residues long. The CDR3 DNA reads TGCGCCAGCAGCCCCCGATATGGGACAGGTTCTAACTATGGCTACACCTTC. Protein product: CASSPRYGTGSNYGYTF.

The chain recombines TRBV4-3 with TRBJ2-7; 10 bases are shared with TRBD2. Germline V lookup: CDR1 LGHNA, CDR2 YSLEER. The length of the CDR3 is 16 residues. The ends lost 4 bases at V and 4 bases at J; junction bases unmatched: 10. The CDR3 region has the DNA TGCGCCAGCAGCCCCACCGGTGGGACTAGCGTGTACGAGCAGTACTTC. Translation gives CASSPTGGTSVYEQYF.

In nucleotides, the CDR3 is TGTGCCAGTAGTATAACTAGCGGGAGTGGCGGGGAGCTGTTTTTT. Encoded protein: CASSITSGSGGELFF. The chain carries TRBV19 and TRBJ2-2, with TRBD2 matching over 11 bases. V lost 2 bases and J lost 7; bases outside the gene matches: 3. The CDR3 has 15 residues. Germline assignment: CDR1 LNHDA and CDR2 SQIVND (reference sequence).

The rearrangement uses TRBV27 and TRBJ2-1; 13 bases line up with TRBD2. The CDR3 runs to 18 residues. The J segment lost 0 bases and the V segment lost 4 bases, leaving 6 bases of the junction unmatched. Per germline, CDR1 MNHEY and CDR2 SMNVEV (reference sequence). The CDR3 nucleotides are TGTGCCAGCAGTTCTCGACTAGCGGGAGGAACCTCCTACAATGAGCAGTTCTTC. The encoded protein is CASSSRLAGGTSYNEQFF.

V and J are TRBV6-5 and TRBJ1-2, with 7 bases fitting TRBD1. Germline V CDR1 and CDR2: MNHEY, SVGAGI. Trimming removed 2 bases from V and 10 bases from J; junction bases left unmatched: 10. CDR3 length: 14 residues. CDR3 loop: CASSYGRDSIYYTF. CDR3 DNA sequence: TGTGCCAGCAGTTACGGCCGGGACAGTATATACTACACCTTC.

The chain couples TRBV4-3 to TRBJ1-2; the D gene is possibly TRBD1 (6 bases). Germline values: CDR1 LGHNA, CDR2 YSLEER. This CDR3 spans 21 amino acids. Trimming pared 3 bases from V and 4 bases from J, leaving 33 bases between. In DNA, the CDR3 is TGCGCCAGCAGCCACCTTACCCCGAGGGGGAGTTCCCCGTCCCCGTCCTATGGCTACACCTTC. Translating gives CASSHLTPRGSSPSPSYGYTF.

CDR3 nucleotide sequence: TGTGCCAGCAGTGGAGGACTAGGTTACACAGATACGCAGTATTTT. Translation gives CASSGGLGYTDTQYF. The chain carries TRBV7-9 and TRBJ2-3; 7 bases are shared with TRBD2. V was pared by 6 bases and J by 2 bases, with 8 bases of the junction left unmatched. CDR3 length equals 15 residues. Germline lookup yields CDR1 SEHNR and CDR2 FQNEAQ (reference sequence).

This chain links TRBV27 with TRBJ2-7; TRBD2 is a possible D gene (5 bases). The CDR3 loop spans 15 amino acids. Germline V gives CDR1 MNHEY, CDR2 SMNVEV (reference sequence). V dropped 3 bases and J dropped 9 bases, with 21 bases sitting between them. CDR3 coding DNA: TGTGCCAGCAGTTTCGGTCGGGGAAACCCTACGAGGCAGTACTTC. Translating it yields CASSFGRGNPTRQYF.

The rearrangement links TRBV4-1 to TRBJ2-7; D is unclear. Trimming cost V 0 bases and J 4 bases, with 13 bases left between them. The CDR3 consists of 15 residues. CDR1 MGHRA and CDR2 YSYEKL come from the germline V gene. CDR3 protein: CASSQDQPNDYEQYF. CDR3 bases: TGCGCCAGCAGCCAAGATCAACCTAACGATTACGAGCAGTACTTC.

The CDR3 reads CASSEQDNEKLFF. The CDR3, as DNA: TGTGCCAGCAGCGAGCAGGATAATGAAAAACTGTTTTTT. The rearrangement links TRBV6-1 to TRBJ1-4; D gene unclear. There are 13 residues in the CDR3. Between the trimmed V and J ends, which lost 6 bases and 4 bases, there was a span of 9 bases. From germline, CDR1 is MNHNS and CDR2 SASEGT.